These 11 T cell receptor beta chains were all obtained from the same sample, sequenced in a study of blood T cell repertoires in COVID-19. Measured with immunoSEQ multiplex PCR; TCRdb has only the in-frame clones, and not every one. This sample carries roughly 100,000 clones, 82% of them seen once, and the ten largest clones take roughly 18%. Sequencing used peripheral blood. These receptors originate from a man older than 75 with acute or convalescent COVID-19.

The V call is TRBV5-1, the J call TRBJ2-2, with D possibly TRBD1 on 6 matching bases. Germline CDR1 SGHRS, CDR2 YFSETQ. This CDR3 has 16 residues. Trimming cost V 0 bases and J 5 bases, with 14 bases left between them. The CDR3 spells CASSLGQGFKTGELFF. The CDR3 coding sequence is TGCGCCAGCAGCTTGGGGCAGGGGTTCAAAACCGGGGAGCTGTTTTTT.

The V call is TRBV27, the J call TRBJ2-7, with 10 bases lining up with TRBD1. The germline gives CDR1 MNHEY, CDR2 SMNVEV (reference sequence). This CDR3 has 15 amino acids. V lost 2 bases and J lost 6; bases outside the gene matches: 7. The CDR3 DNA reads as TGTGCCAGCAGTTTAGGAGGGACAGGGGTGGGCGAGCAGTACTTC. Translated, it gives CASSLGGTGVGEQYF.

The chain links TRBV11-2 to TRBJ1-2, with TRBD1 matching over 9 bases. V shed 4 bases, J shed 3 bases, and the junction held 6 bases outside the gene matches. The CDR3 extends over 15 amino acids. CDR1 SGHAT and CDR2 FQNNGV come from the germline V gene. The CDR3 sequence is CASSSSGTGYYGYTF. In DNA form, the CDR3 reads TGTGCCAGCAGCTCATCCGGGACAGGGTACTATGGCTACACCTTC.

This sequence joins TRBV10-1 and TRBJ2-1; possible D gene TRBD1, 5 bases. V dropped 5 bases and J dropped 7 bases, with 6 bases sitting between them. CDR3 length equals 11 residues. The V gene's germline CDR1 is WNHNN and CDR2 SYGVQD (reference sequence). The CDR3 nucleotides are TGCGCCAGCAGTAGGGGTAATGAGCAGTTCTTC. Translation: CASSRGNEQFF.

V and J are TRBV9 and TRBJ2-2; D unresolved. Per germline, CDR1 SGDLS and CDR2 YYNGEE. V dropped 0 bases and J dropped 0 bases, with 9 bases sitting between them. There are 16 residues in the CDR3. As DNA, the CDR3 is TGTGCCAGCAGCGTAGCTGGTAGTTCGAACACCGGGGAGCTGTTTTTT. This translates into CASSVAGSSNTGELFF.

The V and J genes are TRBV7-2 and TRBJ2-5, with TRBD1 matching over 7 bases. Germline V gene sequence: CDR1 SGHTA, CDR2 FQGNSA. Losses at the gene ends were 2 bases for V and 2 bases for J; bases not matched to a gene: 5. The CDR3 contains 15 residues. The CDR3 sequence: CASSLFLGQQETQYF. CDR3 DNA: TGTGCCAGCAGCTTATTTTTGGGACAGCAAGAGACCCAGTACTTC.

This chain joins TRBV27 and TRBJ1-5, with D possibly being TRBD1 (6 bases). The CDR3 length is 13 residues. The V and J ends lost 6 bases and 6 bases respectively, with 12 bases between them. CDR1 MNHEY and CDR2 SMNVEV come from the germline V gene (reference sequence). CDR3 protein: CASREGGFQPQHF. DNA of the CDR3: TGTGCCAGCAGGGAGGGGGGGTTTCAGCCCCAGCATTTT.

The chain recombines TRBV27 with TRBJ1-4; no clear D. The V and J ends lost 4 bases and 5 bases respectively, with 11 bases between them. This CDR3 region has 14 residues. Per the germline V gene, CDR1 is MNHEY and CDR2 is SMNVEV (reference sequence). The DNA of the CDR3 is TGTGCCAGCAGTTCTGGAGGACGGAATGAAAAACTGTTTTTT. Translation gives CASSSGGRNEKLFF.

The CDR3 is CASSVDGNAYEQYF. CDR3 DNA: TGTGCCAGCAGCGTAGACGGGAATGCCTACGAGCAGTACTTC. The chain links TRBV9 to TRBJ2-7, with D possibly being TRBD2 (5 bases). The CDR3 has 14 amino acids. The germline V and J ends were trimmed by 0 bases and 2 bases, with 9 bases remaining between them. CDR1 is SGDLS, CDR2 YYNGEE, per germline.

CDR3 residues: CASSLGLAGGPGETQYF. The CDR3 DNA follows: TGTGCCAGCAGTTTAGGACTAGCGGGGGGGCCGGGAGAGACCCAGTACTTC. The V call is TRBV27, the J call TRBJ2-5; the match to TRBD2 covers 15 bases. The CDR3 contains 17 residues. V lost 2 bases to trimming and J lost 4 bases; unmatched junction nucleotides: 5. CDR1 and CDR2 from the germline V gene are MNHEY and SMNVEV (reference sequence).

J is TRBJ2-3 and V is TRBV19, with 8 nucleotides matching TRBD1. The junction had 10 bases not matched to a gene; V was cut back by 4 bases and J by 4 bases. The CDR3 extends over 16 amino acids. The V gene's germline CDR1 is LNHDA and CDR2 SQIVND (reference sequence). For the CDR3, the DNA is TGTGCCAGTAGTACTCGACAGGGGCTCCCCCCAGATACGCAGTATTTT. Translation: CASSTRQGLPPDTQYF.